This entry lists 2 T cell receptor beta chains sequenced from one sample in a study of blood T cells in healthy people across ages. It was with a sample-barcoded 5' primer and a J-beta primer mix that a second PCR of roughly 7 to 12 cycles was run. MiXCR, applied by TCRdb to the 5' RACE reads, yields one record per CDR3 protein. The sample contains around 400,000 distinct CDR3 sequences, more than 45% of which appear only once. Specimen: blood. The receptors derive from a man between 60 and 75 years old in good health.

This clonotype showed up just a few times. This sequence joins TRBV7-2 and TRBJ2-2, with 8 bases aligning to TRBD2. J lost 0 bases, V lost 2 bases, and 2 bases had no gene match. Germline V lookup: CDR1 SGHTA, CDR2 FQGNSA. There are 16 residues in the CDR3. DNA of the CDR3: TGTGCCAGCAGCTTACTAGCGGGCTCGAACACCGGGGAGCTGTTTTTT. Amino acid sequence: CASSLLAGSNTGELFF.

The genes are TRBV11-2 and TRBJ1-1; 10 nucleotides line up with TRBD1. This CDR3 is built from 15 residues. CDR1 is SGHAT, CDR2 FQNNGV, per germline. V was pared by 4 bases and J by 5 bases, with 7 bases of the junction left unmatched. This CDR3 is CASSSRDRGLTEAFF. The CDR3 region has the DNA TGTGCCAGCAGCTCAAGGGACAGGGGTTTAACTGAAGCTTTCTTT.